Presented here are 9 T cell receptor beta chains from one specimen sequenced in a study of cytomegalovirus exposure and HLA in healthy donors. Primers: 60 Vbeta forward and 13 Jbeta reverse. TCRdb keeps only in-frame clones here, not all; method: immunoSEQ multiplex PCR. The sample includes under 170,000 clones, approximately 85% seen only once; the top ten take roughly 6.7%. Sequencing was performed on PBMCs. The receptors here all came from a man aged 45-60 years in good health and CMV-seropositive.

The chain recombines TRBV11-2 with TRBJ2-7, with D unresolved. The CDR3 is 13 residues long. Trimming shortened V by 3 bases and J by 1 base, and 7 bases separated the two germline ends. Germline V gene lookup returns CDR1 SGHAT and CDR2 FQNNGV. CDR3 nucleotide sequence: TGTGCCAGCAGCTTGTCCGGGTCCTACGAGCAGTACTTC. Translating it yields CASSLSGSYEQYF.

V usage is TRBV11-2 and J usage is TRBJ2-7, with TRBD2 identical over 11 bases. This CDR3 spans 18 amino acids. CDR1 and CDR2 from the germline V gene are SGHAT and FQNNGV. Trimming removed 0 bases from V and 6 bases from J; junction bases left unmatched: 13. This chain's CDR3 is CASSLDLPTSGRPLEQYF. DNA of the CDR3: TGTGCCAGCAGCTTAGACCTCCCTACTAGCGGGAGACCCCTCGAGCAGTACTTC.

CDR3 protein: CASQASSSTDTQYF. In nucleotides, the CDR3 is TGCGCCAGCCAGGCCTCGTCGAGCACAGATACGCAGTATTTT. The chain joins TRBV5-1 to TRBJ2-3; unclear D gene. V shed 7 bases and J shed 0 bases, with 12 bases lying between them. Germline V gene lookup returns CDR1 SGHRS and CDR2 YFSETQ. The CDR3 is 14 residues long.

DNA for the CDR3: TGTGCCAGCAGCCATGGCTTGTGGACAGGGCCTTCCTACGAGCAGTACTTC. The encoded protein is CASSHGLWTGPSYEQYF. The chain has TRBV14 and TRBJ2-7; TRBD1 aligns across 8 bases. Losses at the gene ends were 3 bases for V and 1 base for J; bases not matched to a gene: 11. Germline values: CDR1 SGHDN, CDR2 FVKESK. The CDR3 is 17 residues long.

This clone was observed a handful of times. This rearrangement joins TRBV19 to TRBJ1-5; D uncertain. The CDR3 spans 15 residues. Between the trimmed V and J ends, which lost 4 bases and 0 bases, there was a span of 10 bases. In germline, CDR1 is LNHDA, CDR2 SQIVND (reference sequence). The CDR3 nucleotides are TGTGCCAGTAGTAACTCCATACGTAGCAATCAGCCCCAGCATTTT. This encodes CASSNSIRSNQPQHF.

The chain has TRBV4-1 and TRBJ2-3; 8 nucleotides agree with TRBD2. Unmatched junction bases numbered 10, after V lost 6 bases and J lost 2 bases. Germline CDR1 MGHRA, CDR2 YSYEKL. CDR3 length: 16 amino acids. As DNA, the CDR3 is TGCGCCAGCAGGGAACATAGCGGGGAGCCCACAGATACGCAGTATTTT. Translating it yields CASREHSGEPTDTQYF.

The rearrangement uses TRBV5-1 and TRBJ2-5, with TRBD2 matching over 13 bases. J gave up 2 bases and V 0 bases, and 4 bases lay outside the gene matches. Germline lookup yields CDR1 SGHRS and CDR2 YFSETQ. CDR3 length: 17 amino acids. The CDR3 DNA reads TGCGCCAGCAGCTTGGAATCGGGACTAGCGGGACAAGAGACCCAGTACTTC. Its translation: CASSLESGLAGQETQYF.

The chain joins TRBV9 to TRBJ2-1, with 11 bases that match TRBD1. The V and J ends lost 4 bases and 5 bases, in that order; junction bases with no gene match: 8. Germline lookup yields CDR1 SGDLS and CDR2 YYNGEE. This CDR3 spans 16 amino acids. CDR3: CASSPHPGQGDNEQFF. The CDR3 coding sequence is TGTGCCAGCAGCCCGCATCCGGGACAGGGGGACAATGAGCAGTTCTTC.

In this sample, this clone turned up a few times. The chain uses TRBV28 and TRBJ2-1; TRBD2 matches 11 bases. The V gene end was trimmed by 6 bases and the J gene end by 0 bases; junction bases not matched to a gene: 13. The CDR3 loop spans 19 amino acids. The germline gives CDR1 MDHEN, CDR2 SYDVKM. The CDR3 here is CASRLTGTSGSSSYNEQFF. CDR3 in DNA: TGTGCCAGCAGACTTACCGGGACTAGCGGTTCGAGCTCCTACAATGAGCAGTTCTTC.